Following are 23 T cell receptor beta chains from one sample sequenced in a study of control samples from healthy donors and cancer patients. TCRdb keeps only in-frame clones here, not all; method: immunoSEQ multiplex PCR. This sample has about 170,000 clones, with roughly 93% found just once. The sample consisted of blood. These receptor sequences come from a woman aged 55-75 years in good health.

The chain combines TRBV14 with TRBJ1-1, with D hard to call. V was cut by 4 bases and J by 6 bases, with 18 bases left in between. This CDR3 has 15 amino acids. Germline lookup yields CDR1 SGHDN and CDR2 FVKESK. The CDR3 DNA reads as TGTGCCAGCAGCCCCAGAGCCTCCTTAGGATCTGAAGCTTTCTTT. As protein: CASSPRASLGSEAFF. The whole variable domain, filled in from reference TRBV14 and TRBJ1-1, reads EAGVTQFPSHSVIEKGQTVTLRCDPISGHDNLYWYRRVMGKEIKFLLHFVKESKQDESGMPNNRFLAERTGGTYSTLKVQPAELEDSGVYFCASSPRASLGSEAFFGQGTRLTVV.

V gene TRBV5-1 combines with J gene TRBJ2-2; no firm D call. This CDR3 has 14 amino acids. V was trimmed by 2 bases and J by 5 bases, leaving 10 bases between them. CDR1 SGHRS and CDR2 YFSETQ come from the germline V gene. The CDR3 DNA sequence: TGCGCCAGCAGCTTATCGAGTCGAACCGGGGAGCTGTTTTTT. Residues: CASSLSSRTGELFF.

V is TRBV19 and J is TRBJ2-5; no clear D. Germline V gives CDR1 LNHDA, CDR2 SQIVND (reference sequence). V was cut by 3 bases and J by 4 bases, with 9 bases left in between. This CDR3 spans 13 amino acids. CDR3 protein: CASSIRVGETQYF. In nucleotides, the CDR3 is TGTGCCAGTAGTATCCGAGTGGGAGAGACCCAGTACTTC.

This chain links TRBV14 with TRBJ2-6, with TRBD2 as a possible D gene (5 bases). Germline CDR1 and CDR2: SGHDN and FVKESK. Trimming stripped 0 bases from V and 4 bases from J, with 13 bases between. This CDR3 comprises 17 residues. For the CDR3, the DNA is TGTGCCAGCAGCCAAGAAGCGGTAGGAGCCGGGGCCAACGTCCTGACTTTC. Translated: CASSQEAVGAGANVLTF. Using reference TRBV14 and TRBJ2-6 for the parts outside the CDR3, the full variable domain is EAGVTQFPSHSVIEKGQTVTLRCDPISGHDNLYWYRRVMGKEIKFLLHFVKESKQDESGMPNNRFLAERTGGTYSTLKVQPAELEDSGVYFCASSQEAVGAGANVLTFGAGSRLTVL.

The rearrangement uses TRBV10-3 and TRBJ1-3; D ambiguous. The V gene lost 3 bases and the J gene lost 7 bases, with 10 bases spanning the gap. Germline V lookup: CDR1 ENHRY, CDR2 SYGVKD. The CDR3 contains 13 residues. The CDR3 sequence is CAISERSFNTIYF. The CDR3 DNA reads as TGTGCCATCAGTGAACGTTCATTCAACACCATATATTTT.

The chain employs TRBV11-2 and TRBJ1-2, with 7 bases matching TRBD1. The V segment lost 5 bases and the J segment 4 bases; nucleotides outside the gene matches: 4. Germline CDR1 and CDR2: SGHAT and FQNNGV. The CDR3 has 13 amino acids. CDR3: CASSNRGIYGYTF. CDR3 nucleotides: TGTGCCAGCAGCAACAGGGGCATCTATGGCTACACCTTC.

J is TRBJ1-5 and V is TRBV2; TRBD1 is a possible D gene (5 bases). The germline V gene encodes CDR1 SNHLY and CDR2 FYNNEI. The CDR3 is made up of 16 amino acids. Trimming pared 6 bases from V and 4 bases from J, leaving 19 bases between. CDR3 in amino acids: CASSRSSGTPNQPQHF. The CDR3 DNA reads TGTGCCAGCAGCCGAAGCTCCGGGACCCCGAATCAGCCCCAGCATTTT. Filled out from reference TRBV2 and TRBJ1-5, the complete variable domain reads EPEVTQTPSHQVTQMGQEVILRCVPISNHLYFYWYRQILGQKVEFLVSFYNNEISEKSEIFDDQFSVERPDGSNFTLKIRSTKLEDSAMYFCASSRSSGTPNQPQHFGDGTRLSIL.

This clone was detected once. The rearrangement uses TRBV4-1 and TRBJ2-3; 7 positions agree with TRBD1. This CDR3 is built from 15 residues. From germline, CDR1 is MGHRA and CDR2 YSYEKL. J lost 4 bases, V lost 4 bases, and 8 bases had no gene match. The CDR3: CASSPQTGISDTQYF. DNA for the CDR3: TGCGCCAGCAGCCCGCAGACAGGGATTTCAGATACGCAGTATTTT.

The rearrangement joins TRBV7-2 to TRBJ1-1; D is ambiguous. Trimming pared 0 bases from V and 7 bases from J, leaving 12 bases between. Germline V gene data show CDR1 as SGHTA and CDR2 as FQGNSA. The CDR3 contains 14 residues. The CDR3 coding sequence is TGTGCCAGCAGCTTAGCGATCTCGATAAATGAAGCTTTCTTT. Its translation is CASSLAISINEAFF.

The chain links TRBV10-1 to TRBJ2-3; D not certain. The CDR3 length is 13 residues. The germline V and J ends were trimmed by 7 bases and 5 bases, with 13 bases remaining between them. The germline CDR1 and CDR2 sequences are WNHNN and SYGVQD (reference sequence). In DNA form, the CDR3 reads TGCGCCAGCACTGACGCGGTGGGAGATACGCAGTATTTT. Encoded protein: CASTDAVGDTQYF.

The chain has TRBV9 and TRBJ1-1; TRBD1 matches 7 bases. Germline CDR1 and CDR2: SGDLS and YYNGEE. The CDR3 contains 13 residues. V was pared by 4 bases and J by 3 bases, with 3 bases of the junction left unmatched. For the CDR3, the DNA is TGTGCCAGCAGCCGGGACAGCGACACTGAAGCTTTCTTT. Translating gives CASSRDSDTEAFF.

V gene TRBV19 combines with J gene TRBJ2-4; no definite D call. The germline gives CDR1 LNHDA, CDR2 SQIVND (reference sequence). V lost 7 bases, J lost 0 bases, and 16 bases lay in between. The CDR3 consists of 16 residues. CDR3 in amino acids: CASTKRDAIAKNIQYF. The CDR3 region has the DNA TGTGCCAGTACCAAACGAGACGCGATAGCCAAAAACATTCAGTACTTC.

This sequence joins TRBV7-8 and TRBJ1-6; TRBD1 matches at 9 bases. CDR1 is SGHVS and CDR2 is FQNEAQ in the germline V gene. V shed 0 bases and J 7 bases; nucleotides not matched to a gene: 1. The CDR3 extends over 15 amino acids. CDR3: CASSLAGTGNSPLHF. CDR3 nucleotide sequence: TGTGCCAGCAGCTTAGCGGGGACAGGGAATTCACCCCTCCACTTT.

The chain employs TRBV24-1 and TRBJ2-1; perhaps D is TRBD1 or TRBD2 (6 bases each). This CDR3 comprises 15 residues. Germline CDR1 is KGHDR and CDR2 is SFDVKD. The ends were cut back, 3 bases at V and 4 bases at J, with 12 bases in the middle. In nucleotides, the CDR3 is TGTGCCACCAGTGATAACAGGGACTCGTACAATGAGCAGTTCTTC. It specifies CATSDNRDSYNEQFF.

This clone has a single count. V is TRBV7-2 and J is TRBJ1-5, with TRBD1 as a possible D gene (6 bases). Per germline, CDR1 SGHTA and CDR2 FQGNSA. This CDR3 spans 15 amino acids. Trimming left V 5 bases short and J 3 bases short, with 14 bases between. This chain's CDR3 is CASSPRGGYNQPQHF. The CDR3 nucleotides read TGTGCCAGCAGCCCTAGGGGGGGGTACAATCAGCCCCAGCATTTT.

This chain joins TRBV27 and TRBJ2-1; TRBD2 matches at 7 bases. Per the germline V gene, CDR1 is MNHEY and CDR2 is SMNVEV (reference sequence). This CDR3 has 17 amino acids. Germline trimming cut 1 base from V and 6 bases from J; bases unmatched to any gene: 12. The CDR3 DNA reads TGTGCCAGCAGTTTATTATTGGCGGGGGAAGCTGGCAATGAGCAGTTCTTC. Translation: CASSLLLAGEAGNEQFF.

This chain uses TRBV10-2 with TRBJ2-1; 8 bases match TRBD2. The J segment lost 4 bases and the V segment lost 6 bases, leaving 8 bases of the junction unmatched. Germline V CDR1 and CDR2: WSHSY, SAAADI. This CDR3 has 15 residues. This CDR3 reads CASRLSGGTYNEQFF. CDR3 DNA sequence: TGCGCCAGCAGGTTAAGCGGGGGTACTTACAATGAGCAGTTCTTC.

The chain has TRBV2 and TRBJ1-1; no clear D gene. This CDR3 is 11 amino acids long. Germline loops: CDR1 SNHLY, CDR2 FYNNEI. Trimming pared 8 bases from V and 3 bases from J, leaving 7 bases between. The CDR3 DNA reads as TGTGCCAGCCCCGGGTACACTGAAGCTTTCTTT. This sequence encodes CASPGYTEAFF.

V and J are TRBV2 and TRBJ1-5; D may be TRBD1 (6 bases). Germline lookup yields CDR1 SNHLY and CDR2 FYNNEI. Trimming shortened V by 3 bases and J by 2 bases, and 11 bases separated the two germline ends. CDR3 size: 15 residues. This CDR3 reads CASSENRVRNQPQHF. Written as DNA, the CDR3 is TGTGCCAGCAGTGAGAACAGGGTGCGCAATCAGCCCCAGCATTTT.

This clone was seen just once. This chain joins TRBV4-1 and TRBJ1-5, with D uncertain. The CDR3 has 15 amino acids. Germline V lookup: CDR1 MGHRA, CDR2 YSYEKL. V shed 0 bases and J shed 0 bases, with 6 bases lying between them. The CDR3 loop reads CASSQEQYSNQPQHF. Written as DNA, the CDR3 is TGCGCCAGCAGCCAAGAACAATATAGCAATCAGCCCCAGCATTTT.

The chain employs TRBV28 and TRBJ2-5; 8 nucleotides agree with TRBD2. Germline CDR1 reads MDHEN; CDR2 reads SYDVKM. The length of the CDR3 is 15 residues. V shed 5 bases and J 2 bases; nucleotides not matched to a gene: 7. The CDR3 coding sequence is TGTGCCAGCAGTCCCTCGGGACTAGGGCAAGAGACCCAGTACTTC. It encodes CASSPSGLGQETQYF.

The CDR3 DNA reads TGTGCCAGTAGTATCGGGACAGAATCCTCACCCCTCCACTTT. This sequence encodes CASSIGTESSPLHF. The gene calls are TRBV19 and TRBJ1-6, with 7 bases matching TRBD1. Germline values: CDR1 LNHDA, CDR2 SQIVND (reference sequence). There are 14 residues in the CDR3. V lost 3 bases to trimming and J lost 10 bases; unmatched junction nucleotides: 6.

CDR3 nucleotide sequence: TGCGCCAGCAGCTCGACGGGGACAGGGGGCGGCTACACCTTC. It codes for CASSSTGTGGGYTF. The chain combines TRBV5-1 with TRBJ1-2; 12 bases are a match to TRBD1. J gave up 8 bases and V 3 bases, and 5 bases lay outside the gene matches. The CDR3 length is 14 residues. Germline V gives CDR1 SGHRS, CDR2 YFSETQ.